This T cell receptor (beta chain) is from a study of tissue T cells after allogeneic stem cell transplantation. Overall study results and limits: Blood and spleen captured only part of the tissue TCR repertoire. Motif-based clustering found tissue-specific repertoire signatures shared across patients, though few clones were shared.

Using immunoSEQ multiplex PCR, the repertoire was profiled, and TCRdb retains in-frame clones only, with some absent. The repertoire holds 560 or so clones, with approximately 73% as singletons. As to this clone: Its antigen is not known. Gene names are the mouse ones. The CDR3 goes on 1 residue after the read ends, and that part is filled in from the germline J gene.

V lost 4 bases to trimming and J lost 0 bases; unmatched junction nucleotides: 4. Germline V gene sequence: CDR1 LGHNA, CDR2 YNLKQL (reference sequence). This CDR3 is 15 amino acids long. The chain has TRBV5 and TRBJ2-3; TRBD2 matches 7 bases. Sequences were obtained from liver tissue. The TCR originated in a female BALB/c mouse in good health. The mice in this strain carry MHC haplotype H2-d. The DNA read from the CDR3 is TGTGCCAGCAGCCCCGACTGGGCTAGTGCAGAAACGCTGTAT. It is translated as CASSPDWASAETLY. The full CDR3 protein reads CASSPDWASAETLYF.